The entry that follows covers one TCR beta chain sequence. Its target is unknown. V dropped 0 bases and J dropped 7 bases, with 11 bases sitting between them. The germline V gene has CDR1 SGHRS and CDR2 YFSETQ. The CDR3 contains 14 residues. This sample is part of a study of T cell responses to AZD1222 COVID-19 vaccine. Regarding the study as a whole: Across spike, vaccine-associated CD4 TCRs were found, dominant at 160-218 and 743-854. Compared with day 0, the breadth and depth of the Spike-specific TCR repertoire rose significantly after two doses of AZD1222. In all cases, repertoires were sampled only after the peak T cell response.

Second-dose intervals near 4 or 12 weeks were combined. Sequencing used immunoSEQ multiplex PCR; TCRdb keeps in-frame clones, though not all of them. The repertoire has 140,000 to 150,000 clones, over 80% of them found once; the top ten carry about 3.8%. The V and J genes are TRBV5-1 and TRBJ1-5; D perhaps matches TRBD1 (6 bases). This clonotype was sampled from an adult who received the AZD1222 COVID-19 vaccine. This material consisted of peripheral blood, taken 28 days after the second AZD1222 dose. Here the CDR3 DNA reads TGCGCCAGCAGCTTGGGGGGGGCCAGCCAGCCCCAGCATTTT. Amino acids: CASSLGGASQPQHF. Based on the CDR3 plus reference TRBV5-1 and TRBJ1-5, the full variable domain is KAGVTQTPRYLIKTRGQQVTLSCSPISGHRSVSWYQQTPGQGLQFLFEYFSETQRNKGNFPGRFSGRQFSNSRSEMNVSTLELGDSALYLCASSLGGASQPQHFGDGTRLSIL.